Shown below are 28 T cell receptor beta chains from a single sample sequenced in a study of blood T cell repertoires in COVID-19. Clones were read by immunoSEQ multiplex PCR, and TCRdb kept only the in-frame ones, dropping some. This sample has about 270,000 clones; around 90% occur once, and the top ten carry 2% to 2.5%. The sequencing sample was made of PBMCs or T cells enriched from blood (not recorded which). The source is an older woman in a cohort exposed to, infected with or recovered from COVID-19 (not recorded which).

The chain employs TRBV7-2 and TRBJ2-7; 7 nucleotides agree with TRBD2. The V gene's germline CDR1 is SGHTA and CDR2 FQGNSA. V lost 1 base to trimming and J lost 1 base; unmatched junction nucleotides: 13. The CDR3 contains 18 residues. The CDR3, as DNA: TGTGCCAGCAGCTTAGTTCGGCCCTCGGCGGGAGTGTCCTACGAGCAGTACTTC. It yields the protein CASSLVRPSAGVSYEQYF.

The rearrangement joins TRBV6-5 to TRBJ2-7; the D gene is possibly TRBD2 (6 bases). Germline V gene sequence: CDR1 MNHEY, CDR2 SVGAGI. Trimming stripped 6 bases from V and 9 bases from J, with 18 bases between. The CDR3 is 13 amino acids. The CDR3 sequence: CASSPPGERVQYF. For the CDR3, the DNA is TGTGCCAGCAGCCCCCCGGGGGAGAGGGTGCAGTACTTC.

The J gene is TRBJ2-7, the V gene TRBV6-2 or TRBV6-3; 11 bases are shared with TRBD2. V was clipped by 6 bases and J by 3 bases; unmatched bases: 10. CDR1 is MNHEY, CDR2 SVGEGT, per germline. The CDR3 is 16 amino acids. CDR3 sequence (DNA): TGTGCCAGCAGCCAATCCCGAGGGACTAGCGGCTACGAGCAGTACTTC. Encoded protein: CASSQSRGTSGYEQYF.

The genes are TRBV5-1 and TRBJ1-4, with 9 bases fitting TRBD1. There are 15 residues in the CDR3. Germline V lookup: CDR1 SGHRS, CDR2 YFSETQ. With 4 bases clipped from V and 0 bases from J, the junction kept 1 base outside the gene matches. The CDR3 reads CASSRDRATNEKLFF. The CDR3 nucleotides read TGCGCCAGCAGCCGGGACAGGGCAACTAATGAAAAACTGTTTTTT.

The rearrangement links TRBV19 to TRBJ1-2; perhaps TRBD1 as D (5 bases). V lost 4 bases and J lost 7, with 13 bases in between. The CDR3 covers 13 residues. Germline-derived CDR1 and CDR2 are LNHDA and SQIVND (reference sequence). CDR3 in DNA: TGTGCCAGTAGTACCCGACAGTTTGGTGGCTACACCTTC. Its translation is CASSTRQFGGYTF.

The chain combines TRBV27 with TRBJ2-2; no reliable D call. Between the trimmed V and J ends, which lost 5 bases and 1 base, there was a span of 2 bases. Germline V gene lookup returns CDR1 MNHEY and CDR2 SMNVEV (reference sequence). CDR3 size: 12 residues. CDR3 nucleotide sequence: TGTGCCAGCAGTCAGAACACCGGGGAGCTGTTTTTT. Its protein is CASSQNTGELFF.

This chain joins TRBV2 and TRBJ2-1; 10 bases agree with TRBD2. The CDR3 is 15 residues long. Trimming took 2 bases from V and 10 from J; bases not matched to a gene: 8. Germline-derived CDR1 and CDR2 are SNHLY and FYNNEI. Written as DNA, the CDR3 is TGTGCCAGCAGTGAACTGGAGCGGGAGGGCTGGGAGCAGTTCTTC. Protein product: CASSELEREGWEQFF.

This CDR3 is CASSPSTSGTDTQYF. Here the CDR3 DNA reads TGCGCCAGCAGCCCCAGTACTAGCGGCACAGATACGCAGTATTTT. The chain combines TRBV5-1 with TRBJ2-3; 7 nucleotides align to TRBD2. Germline CDR1 is SGHRS and CDR2 is YFSETQ. The CDR3 covers 15 residues. The V and J ends lost 4 bases and 1 base, in that order; junction bases with no gene match: 6.

The V gene is TRBV6-5, the J gene TRBJ1-5; D might be TRBD1 (6 bases). Germline V lookup: CDR1 MNHEY, CDR2 SVGAGI. The CDR3 covers 13 residues. Trimming took off 6 bases at V and 4 bases at J, with 10 bases between the two ends. The DNA for the CDR3 is TGTGCCAGCAGCTCCGACAGGAATCAGCCCCAGCATTTT. Its protein is CASSSDRNQPQHF.

V gene TRBV6-2 or TRBV6-3 combines with J gene TRBJ2-7, with a possible D match to TRBD2 (6 bases). CDR1 and CDR2 (germline): MNHEY, SVGEGT. V dropped 6 bases and J dropped 5 bases, with 20 bases sitting between them. This CDR3 region has 15 residues. The CDR3 region has the DNA TGTGCCAGCAGCGACCCGGGACTCGGGATTCACGAGCAGTACTTC. This gives the protein CASSDPGLGIHEQYF.

The chain carries TRBV7-8 and TRBJ2-2; the D gene is possibly TRBD2 (5 bases). CDR1 and CDR2 from the germline V gene are SGHVS and FQNEAQ. The length of the CDR3 is 16 residues. Trimming pared 1 base from V and 0 bases from J, leaving 9 bases between. This chain's CDR3 is CASSLVGGSNTGELFF. The CDR3 coding sequence is TGTGCCAGCAGCTTAGTGGGCGGGTCGAACACCGGGGAGCTGTTTTTT.

This clone showed up just a few times. This chain uses TRBV5-1 with TRBJ2-3; D uncertain. The V end was cut by 4 bases, the J end by 6 bases, with 15 bases between. Germline V gives CDR1 SGHRS, CDR2 YFSETQ. The CDR3 spans 14 residues. The DNA of the CDR3 is TGCGCCAGCAGCCTCCATGCCCCGGTTGATACGCAGTATTTT. Protein: CASSLHAPVDTQYF.

A single count supports this clone. The J gene is TRBJ2-1, the V gene TRBV5-4; possibly TRBD1 for D (5 bases). The CDR3 loop spans 15 amino acids. Germline V CDR1 and CDR2: SGHNT, YYREEE (reference sequence). V was cut by 1 base and J by 1 base, with 9 bases left in between. CDR3 sequence (DNA): TGTGCCAGCAGCTTGCTGCAGGGTTCCTACAATGAGCAGTTCTTC. This translates into CASSLLQGSYNEQFF.

This chain joins TRBV5-1 and TRBJ2-7, with no clear D. V lost 0 bases to trimming and J lost 0 bases, with 7 bases between them. Looked up from germline, CDR1 is SGHRS and CDR2 is YFSETQ. CDR3 size: 14 residues. CDR3 region: CASSLGLLSYEQYF. CDR3 bases: TGCGCCAGCAGCTTGGGTCTTCTCTCCTACGAGCAGTACTTC.

This chain links TRBV27 with TRBJ2-7; possible D gene TRBD1, 5 bases. The germline V gene encodes CDR1 MNHEY and CDR2 SMNVEV (reference sequence). V was trimmed by 5 bases and J by 2 bases, leaving 16 bases between them. The CDR3 has 15 residues. Written as DNA, the CDR3 is TGTGCCAGCAGTCCGAAACCAGACAGAACCTACGAGCAGTACTTC. Protein: CASSPKPDRTYEQYF.

V gene TRBV5-6 combines with J gene TRBJ1-5, with 7 positions matching TRBD1. In germline, CDR1 is SGHDT, CDR2 YYEEEE. CDR3 size: 16 residues. The junction had 10 bases not matched to a gene; V was cut back by 2 bases and J by 5 bases. The CDR3 DNA reads TGTGCCAGCAGCTTTAATACCTGGACAGGTGATCAGCCCCAGCATTTT. It codes for CASSFNTWTGDQPQHF.

This clone appeared a single time. This chain joins TRBV28 and TRBJ1-2; no firm D call. With 8 bases removed from V and 0 bases from J, the gap between germline ends came to 7 bases. This CDR3 is built from 12 residues. The germline V gene encodes CDR1 MDHEN and CDR2 SYDVKM. CDR3 sequence (DNA): TGTGCCAGCTCCGGGGCTAACTATGGCTACACCTTC. It yields the protein CASSGANYGYTF.

The chain employs TRBV7-2 and TRBJ2-7; 7 positions match TRBD2. This CDR3 is built from 16 residues. V was pared by 5 bases and J by 3 bases, with 13 bases of the junction left unmatched. Germline V CDR1 and CDR2: SGHTA, FQGNSA. CDR3 in DNA: TGTGCCAGCAGCCCCCACGGGGGGACTCCAATCTACGAGCAGTACTTC. Encoded protein: CASSPHGGTPIYEQYF.

This clone has a count of ten or more. Written as DNA, the CDR3 is TGCGCCAGCAGCCCGGGACTAGCGGGAGTGGGGGAGCAGTACTTC. It encodes CASSPGLAGVGEQYF. The chain carries TRBV4-1 and TRBJ2-7, with 14 bases matching TRBD2. Per germline, CDR1 MGHRA and CDR2 YSYEKL. V was pared by 4 bases and J by 7 bases, with 6 bases of the junction left unmatched. The CDR3 length is 15 residues.

The CDR3 loop is CASSQDRGSSPLHF. CDR3 coding DNA: TGCGCCAGCAGCCAAGACCGGGGAAGTTCACCCCTCCACTTT. The chain combines TRBV4-1 with TRBJ1-6; D not certain. The CDR3 covers 14 residues. CDR1 is MGHRA, CDR2 YSYEKL, per germline. The V end was cut by 0 bases, the J end by 9 bases, with 9 bases between.

The table lists this clone with a few counts. CDR3 sequence: CATGRAGGYSYEQYF. The CDR3 nucleotides read TGTGCCACCGGGCGAGCGGGAGGGTATTCCTACGAGCAGTACTTC. The V gene is TRBV28, the J gene TRBJ2-7, with 10 bases matching TRBD2. Per the germline V gene, CDR1 is MDHEN and CDR2 is SYDVKM. Unmatched junction bases numbered 10, after V lost 10 bases and J lost 1 base. The CDR3 consists of 15 residues.

The chain's CDR3 is CASSRTGLGETQYF. CDR3 coding DNA: TGTGCCAGCAGTCGGACAGGGTTGGGGGAGACCCAGTACTTC. V usage is TRBV28 and J usage is TRBJ2-5; 8 bases fit TRBD1. V lost 5 bases to trimming and J lost 5 bases; unmatched junction nucleotides: 7. Looked up from germline, CDR1 is MDHEN and CDR2 is SYDVKM. The CDR3 runs to 14 residues.

This clone was recorded once. Here the CDR3 DNA reads TGTGCCAGCAGTGTGCCGGGACAGGGAACCCCTACGCAGTATTTT. This encodes CASSVPGQGTPTQYF. This chain joins TRBV28 and TRBJ2-3; 9 bases are a match to TRBD1. J lost 8 bases, V lost 5 bases, and 11 bases had no gene match. Germline assignment: CDR1 MDHEN and CDR2 SYDVKM. CDR3 length: 15 residues.

The V and J genes are TRBV19 and TRBJ2-2; possibly TRBD1 for D (7 bases). The CDR3 is made up of 15 amino acids. V was cut by 2 bases and J by 3 bases, with 10 bases left in between. The germline V gene has CDR1 LNHDA and CDR2 SQIVND (reference sequence). The CDR3 loop is CASSISRGDTGELFF. DNA for the CDR3: TGTGCCAGTAGTATAAGCAGGGGGGACACCGGGGAGCTGTTTTTT.

For the CDR3, the DNA is TGCAGCGTTGATGAGGGGGCAGATACGCAGTATTTT. This sequence encodes CSVDEGADTQYF. The chain employs TRBV29-1 and TRBJ2-3; D possibly corresponds to TRBD1 (6 bases). Trimming shortened V by 3 bases and J by 4 bases, and 8 bases separated the two germline ends. The CDR3 covers 12 residues. Germline V gene lookup returns CDR1 SQVTM and CDR2 ANQGSEA.

This chain joins TRBV5-1 and TRBJ1-2; a weak D match, TRBD1 (6 bases). The ends were cut back, 0 bases at V and 4 bases at J, with 16 bases in the middle. The CDR3 is 16 residues long. Germline CDR1 reads SGHRS; CDR2 reads YFSETQ. DNA for the CDR3: TGCGCCAGCAGCTTGGAGCCGGCGGGGGGCCCCTATGGCTACACCTTC. Translating it yields CASSLEPAGGPYGYTF.

This sequence joins TRBV9 and TRBJ2-7; 8 bases match TRBD1. The germline CDR1 and CDR2 sequences are SGDLS and YYNGEE. Unmatched junction bases numbered 6, after V lost 4 bases and J lost 0 bases. The CDR3 runs to 15 residues. CDR3 nucleotides: TGTGCCAGCAGCTTGACAGGGGCCCTCTCCTACGAGCAGTACTTC. As protein: CASSLTGALSYEQYF.

J is TRBJ2-1 and V is TRBV24-1; D perhaps matches TRBD2 (5 bases). Trimming took off 6 bases at V and 4 bases at J, with 15 bases between the two ends. The length of the CDR3 is 15 residues. In germline, CDR1 is KGHDR, CDR2 SFDVKD. The CDR3 sequence: CATSSGLMKYNEQFF. The CDR3 DNA reads TGTGCCACCAGTTCAGGACTGATGAAGTACAATGAGCAGTTCTTC.